This T cell receptor beta chain was retrieved from a study of human T cells and chemical hapten exposure. Whole-study findings and limits: Counts of expanded TCRs at PT1 were positively correlated with patch test score. There was no change with DPC sensitization in TCRs above 1 in 1000 frequency.

The V end lost 3 bases, the J end lost 1 base, and 6 bases lay between the germline ends. Germline V gene lookup returns CDR1 SGHNT and CDR2 YENEEA. The CDR3 has 13 amino acids. There are many counts of this clonotype. The antigen remains unidentified. Time point reported: patch test 3, about 24 weeks after DPC sensitization. As for treatment: therapeutic diphenylcyclopropenone sensitization with weekly scalp DPC. Attachment of unique molecular identifiers to individual cDNA molecules was performed in the library. TCRdb recomputed calls from the RACE reads with MiXCR, one row per CDR3 protein. The sample yields tens of thousands of distinct CDR3 sequences, 10% to 15% seen once.

The source is a woman aged 50 to 60 with alopecia areata. Some clones in this sample may be carry-over from other donors' samples. The J gene is TRBJ1-1, the V gene TRBV11-3, with no clear D. The specimen was whole blood, collected in connection with sensitization to the hapten diphenylcyclopropenone (DPC). Here the CDR3 reads CASSFWSNTEAFF. CDR3 bases: TGTGCCAGCAGCTTTTGGTCGAACACTGAAGCTTTCTTT.